The sequence of this T cell receptor beta chain was determined in a study of blood T cell repertoires in COVID-19. The CDR3 totals 15 residues. The ends lost 4 bases at V and 5 bases at J; junction bases unmatched: 7. Per the germline V gene, CDR1 is SNHLY and CDR2 is FYNNEI. Libraries were prepared by immunoSEQ multiplex PCR; TCRdb keeps only in-frame clonotypes and omits some of them. The table shows hundreds of thousands of clones, with around 89% occurring only once. V usage is TRBV2 and J usage is TRBJ2-3, with 9 nucleotides matching TRBD1. Sequencing was done on a sample of PBMCs or T cells enriched from blood (not recorded which). The receptor was isolated from a young man who had recovered from COVID-19. The chain's CDR3 is CASSVGTGRIDTQYF. The CDR3 region has the DNA TGTGCCAGCAGTGTTGGGACAGGGCGGATAGATACGCAGTATTTT.